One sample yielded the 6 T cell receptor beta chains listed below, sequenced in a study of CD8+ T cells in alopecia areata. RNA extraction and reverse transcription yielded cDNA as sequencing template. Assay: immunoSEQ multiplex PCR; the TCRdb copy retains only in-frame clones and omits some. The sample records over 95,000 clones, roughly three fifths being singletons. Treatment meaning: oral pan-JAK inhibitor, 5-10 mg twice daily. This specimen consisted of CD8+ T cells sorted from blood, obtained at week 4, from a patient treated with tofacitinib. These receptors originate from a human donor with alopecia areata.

In nucleotides, the CDR3 is TGTGCCAGCAGTTTCTTGGGGGGCAATCAGCCCCAGCATTTT. It specifies CASSFLGGNQPQHF. The rearrangement uses TRBV27 and TRBJ1-5, with D maybe TRBD1 (5 bases). The germline CDR1 and CDR2 sequences are MNHEY and SMNVEV (reference sequence). CDR3 length: 14 amino acids. Trimming left V 3 bases short and J 2 bases short, with 8 bases between.

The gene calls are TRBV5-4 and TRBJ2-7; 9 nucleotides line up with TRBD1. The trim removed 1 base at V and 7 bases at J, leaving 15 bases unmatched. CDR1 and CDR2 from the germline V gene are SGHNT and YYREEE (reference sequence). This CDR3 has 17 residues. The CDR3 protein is CASSLPQGQGLLGEQYF. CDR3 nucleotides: TGTGCCAGCAGCTTGCCCCAAGGACAGGGGCTACTGGGGGAGCAGTACTTC.

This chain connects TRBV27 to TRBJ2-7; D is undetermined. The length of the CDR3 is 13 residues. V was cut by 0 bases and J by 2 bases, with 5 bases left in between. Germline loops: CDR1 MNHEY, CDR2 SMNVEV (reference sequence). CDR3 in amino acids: CASSLSLTYEQYF. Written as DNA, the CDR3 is TGTGCCAGCAGTTTATCTCTTACCTACGAGCAGTACTTC.

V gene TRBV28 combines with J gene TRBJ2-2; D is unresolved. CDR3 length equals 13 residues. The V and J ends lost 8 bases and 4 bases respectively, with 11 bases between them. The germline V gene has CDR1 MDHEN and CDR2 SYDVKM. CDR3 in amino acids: CASRGFTTGELFF. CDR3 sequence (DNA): TGTGCCAGCCGTGGCTTCACCACCGGGGAGCTGTTTTTT.

CDR3 DNA sequence: TGTGCCTGGAGTGTAAATCAGGGGTCTGCTAGCAATCAGCCCCAGCATTTT. This gives the protein CAWSVNQGSASNQPQHF. The chain combines TRBV30 with TRBJ1-5; D is possibly TRBD1 (6 bases). The V and J ends lost 0 bases and 0 bases respectively, with 15 bases between them. The CDR3 consists of 17 residues. Germline V CDR1 and CDR2: GTSNPN, SVGIG (reference sequence). The whole variable domain, filled in from reference TRBV30 and TRBJ1-5, reads SQTIHQWPATLVQPVGSPLSLECTVEGTSNPNLYWYRQAAGRGLQLLFYSVGIGQISSEVPQNLSASRPQDRQFILSSKKLLLSDSGFYLCAWSVNQGSASNQPQHFGDGTRLSIL.

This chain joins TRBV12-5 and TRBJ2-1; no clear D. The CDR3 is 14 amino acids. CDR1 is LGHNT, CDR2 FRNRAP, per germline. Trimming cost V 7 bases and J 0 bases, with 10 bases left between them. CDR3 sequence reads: CASADVLSYNEQFF. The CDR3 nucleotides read TGTGCTAGTGCTGATGTACTCTCCTACAATGAGCAGTTCTTC.